What follows describes a single TCR beta chain. Antigen: not known. One entry per CDR3 protein, called by TCRdb with MiXCR from the 5' RACE reads. The table includes approximately 550,000 distinct CDR3 sequences, approximately 20% detected once. The data belong to a study of identical twins. CDR3 length: 16 residues. Trimming took off 0 bases at V and 5 bases at J, with 18 bases between the two ends. CDR1 SGHRS and CDR2 YFSETQ come from the germline V gene. Study outcomes and limitations: Conclusions rested on cross-sectional statistics rather than following the same donors.

The same sample was also studied in work on yellow fever vaccine responses in identical twins.

The receptor was derived from a woman aged 18-29 years in good health. The sequenced sample consisted of CD4+ T cells sorted from blood. The V and J genes are TRBV5-1 and TRBJ2-7; possible D gene TRBD2, 6 bases. The CDR3 nucleotides read TGCGCCAGCAGCTTGGACAGGACTACGCCGTTGAACGAGCAGTACTTC. Protein sequence: CASSLDRTTPLNEQYF.